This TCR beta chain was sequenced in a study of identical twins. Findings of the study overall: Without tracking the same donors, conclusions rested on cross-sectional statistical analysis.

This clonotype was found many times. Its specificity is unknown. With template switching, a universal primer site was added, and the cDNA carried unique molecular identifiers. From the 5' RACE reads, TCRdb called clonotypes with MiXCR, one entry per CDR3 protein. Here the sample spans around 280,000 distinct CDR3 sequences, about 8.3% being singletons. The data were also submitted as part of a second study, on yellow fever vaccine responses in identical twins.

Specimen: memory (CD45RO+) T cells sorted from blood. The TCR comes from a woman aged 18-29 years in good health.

The CDR3 here is CASSESGGGTGELFF. CDR3 coding DNA: TGTGCCAGCAGTGAGTCTGGGGGTGGCACCGGGGAGCTGTTTTTT. The chain uses TRBV25-1 and TRBJ2-2; D tentatively fits TRBD1 or TRBD2 (5 bases each). Per germline, CDR1 MGHDK and CDR2 SYGVNS. This CDR3 has 15 residues. The V end was cut by 3 bases, the J end by 4 bases, with 12 bases between.